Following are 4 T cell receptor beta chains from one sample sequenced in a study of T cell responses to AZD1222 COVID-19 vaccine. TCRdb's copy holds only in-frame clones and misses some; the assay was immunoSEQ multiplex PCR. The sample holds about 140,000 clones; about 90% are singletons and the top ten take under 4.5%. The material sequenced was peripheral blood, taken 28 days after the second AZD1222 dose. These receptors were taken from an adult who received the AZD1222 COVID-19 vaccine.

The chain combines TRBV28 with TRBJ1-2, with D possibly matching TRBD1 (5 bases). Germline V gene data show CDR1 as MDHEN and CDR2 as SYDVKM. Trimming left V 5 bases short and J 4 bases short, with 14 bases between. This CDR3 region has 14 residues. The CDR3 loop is CASSHGTATYGYTF. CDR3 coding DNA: TGTGCCAGCAGTCATGGGACGGCTACCTATGGCTACACCTTC.

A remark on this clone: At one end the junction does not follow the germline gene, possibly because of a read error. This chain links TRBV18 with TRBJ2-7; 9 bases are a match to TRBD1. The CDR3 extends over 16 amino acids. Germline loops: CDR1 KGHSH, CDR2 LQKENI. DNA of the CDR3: TGTGCCAGCTCCCCACGCCGGGGACAGGGAACCTACGAGCAGTACTTC. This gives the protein CASSPRRGQGTYEQYF.

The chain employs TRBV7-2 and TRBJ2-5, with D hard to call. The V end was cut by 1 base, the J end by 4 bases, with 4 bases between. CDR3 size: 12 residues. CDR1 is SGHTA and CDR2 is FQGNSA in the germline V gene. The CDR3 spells CASSLGSETQYF. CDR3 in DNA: TGTGCCAGCAGCTTAGGGTCAGAGACCCAGTACTTC. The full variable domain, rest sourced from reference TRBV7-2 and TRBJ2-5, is GAGVSQSPSNKVTEKGKDVELRCDPISGHTALYWYRQSLGQGLEFLIYFQGNSAPDKSGLPSDRFSAERTGGSVSTLTIQRTQQEDSAVYLCASSLGSETQYFGPGTRLLVL.

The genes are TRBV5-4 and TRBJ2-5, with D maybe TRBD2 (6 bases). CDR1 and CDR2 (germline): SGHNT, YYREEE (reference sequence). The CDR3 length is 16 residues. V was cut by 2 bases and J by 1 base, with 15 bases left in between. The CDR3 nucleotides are TGTGCCAGCAGCTTACGCCGCGGGGAGGCCCAAGAGACCCAGTACTTC. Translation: CASSLRRGEAQETQYF.